This T cell receptor (beta chain) was documented in a study of shared clonotypes between healthy human individuals. In the sorted-subset replicate PCRs, around 220 ng DNA, tens of thousands of T cell genomes, was used. Only in-frame clones appear in the TCRdb table, and some are missing; sequencing was by immunoSEQ multiplex PCR. The sample gives 2 million to 2.5 million clones, roughly 95% of which show up once; 0.13% is in the top ten. Study observations and caveats: Represented diversity, genetic and exposure-history alike, was limited by few donors.

This CDR3 region has 16 residues. In germline, CDR1 is KGHSH, CDR2 LQKENI. With 1 base clipped from V and 0 bases from J, the junction kept 4 bases outside the gene matches. Regarding this clone: Antigen specificity is unknown.

Sequencing input: naive CD4+ T cells sorted from blood. The subset: CD45RA+ positively selected. This TCR was recovered from a man younger than 30 in good health. The chain carries TRBV18 and TRBJ2-3; TRBD1 matches 7 bases. The CDR3 sequence is CASSPLTGVSTDTQYF. The CDR3 DNA follows: TGTGCCAGCTCACCACTTACAGGGGTGAGCACAGATACGCAGTATTTT.